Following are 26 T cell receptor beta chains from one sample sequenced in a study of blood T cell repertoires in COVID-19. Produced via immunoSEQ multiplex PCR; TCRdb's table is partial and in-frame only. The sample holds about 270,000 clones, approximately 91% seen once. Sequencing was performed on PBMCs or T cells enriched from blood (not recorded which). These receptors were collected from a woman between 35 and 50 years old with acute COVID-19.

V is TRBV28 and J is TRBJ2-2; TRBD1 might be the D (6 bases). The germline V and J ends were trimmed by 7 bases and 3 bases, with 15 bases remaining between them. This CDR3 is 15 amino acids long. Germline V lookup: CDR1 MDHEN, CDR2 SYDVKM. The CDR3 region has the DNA TGTGCCAGCATTCCATTTACAGGGTACACCGGGGAGCTGTTTTTT. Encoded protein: CASIPFTGYTGELFF.

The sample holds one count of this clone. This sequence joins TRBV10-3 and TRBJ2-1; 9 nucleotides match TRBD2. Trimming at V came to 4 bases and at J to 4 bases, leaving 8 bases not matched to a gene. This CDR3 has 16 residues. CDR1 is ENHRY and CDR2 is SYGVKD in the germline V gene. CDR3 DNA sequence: TGTGCCATCAGTGGGGTGACTAGCGGAGGTTACAATGAGCAGTTCTTC. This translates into CAISGVTSGGYNEQFF.

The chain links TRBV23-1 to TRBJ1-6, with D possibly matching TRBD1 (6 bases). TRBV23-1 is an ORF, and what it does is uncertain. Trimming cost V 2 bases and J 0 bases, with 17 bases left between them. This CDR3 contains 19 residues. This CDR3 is CASSQDRNRPSSYNSPLHF. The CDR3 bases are TGCGCCAGCAGTCAAGACAGGAATCGCCCGAGCTCCTATAATTCACCCCTCCACTTT.

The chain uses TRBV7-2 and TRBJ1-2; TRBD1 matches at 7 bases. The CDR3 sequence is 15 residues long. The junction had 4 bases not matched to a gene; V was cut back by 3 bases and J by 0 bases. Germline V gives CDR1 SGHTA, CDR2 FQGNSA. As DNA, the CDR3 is TGTGCCAGCAGCTTTGACAGGGATGCTAACTATGGCTACACCTTC. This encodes CASSFDRDANYGYTF.

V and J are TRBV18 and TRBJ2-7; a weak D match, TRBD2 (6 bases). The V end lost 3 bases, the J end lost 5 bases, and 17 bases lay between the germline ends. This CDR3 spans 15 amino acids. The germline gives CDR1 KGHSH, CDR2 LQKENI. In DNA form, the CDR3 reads TGTGCCAGCTCACCCGGACTACCTCCCGGTGACGAGCAGTACTTC. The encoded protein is CASSPGLPPGDEQYF.

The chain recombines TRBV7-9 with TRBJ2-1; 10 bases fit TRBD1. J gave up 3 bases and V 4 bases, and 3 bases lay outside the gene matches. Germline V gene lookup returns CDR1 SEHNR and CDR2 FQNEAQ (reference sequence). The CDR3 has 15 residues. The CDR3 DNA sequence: TGTGCCAGCAGCTCCGGGACAGGGGTCTACAATGAGCAGTTCTTC. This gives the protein CASSSGTGVYNEQFF.

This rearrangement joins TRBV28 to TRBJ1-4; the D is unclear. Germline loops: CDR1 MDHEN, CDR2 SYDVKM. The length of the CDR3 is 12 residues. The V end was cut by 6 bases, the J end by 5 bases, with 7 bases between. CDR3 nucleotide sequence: TGTGCCAGCAGGCGAGAAAATGAAAAACTGTTTTTT. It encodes CASRRENEKLFF. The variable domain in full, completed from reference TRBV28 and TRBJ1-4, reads DVKVTQSSRYLVKRTGEKVFLECVQDMDHENMFWYRQDPGLGLRLIYFSYDVKMKEKGDIPEGYSVSREKKERFSLILESASTNQTSMYLCASRRENEKLFFGSGTQLSVL.

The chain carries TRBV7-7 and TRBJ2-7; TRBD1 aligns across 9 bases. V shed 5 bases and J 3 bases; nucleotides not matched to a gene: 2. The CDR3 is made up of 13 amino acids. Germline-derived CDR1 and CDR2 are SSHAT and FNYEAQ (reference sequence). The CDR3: CASSTGQGYEQYF. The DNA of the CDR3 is TGTGCCAGCAGCACGGGACAGGGCTACGAGCAGTACTTC.

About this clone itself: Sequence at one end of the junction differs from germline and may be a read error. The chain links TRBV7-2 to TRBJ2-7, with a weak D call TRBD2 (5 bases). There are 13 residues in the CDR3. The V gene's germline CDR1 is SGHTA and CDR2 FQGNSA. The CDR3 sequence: CASSLASASEQYF. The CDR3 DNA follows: TGTGCCAGCAGTTTAGCGTCAGCGAGTGAGCAGTACTTC.

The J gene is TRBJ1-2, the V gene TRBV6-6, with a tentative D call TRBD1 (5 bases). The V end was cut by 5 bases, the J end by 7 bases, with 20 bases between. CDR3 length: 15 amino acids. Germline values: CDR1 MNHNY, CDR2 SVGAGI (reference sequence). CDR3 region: CASSPPLGPSPGYTF. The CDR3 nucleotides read TGTGCCAGCAGTCCCCCTTTGGGGCCCTCTCCTGGCTACACCTTC.

CDR3 sequence: CASSAGPHSYEQYF. For the CDR3, the DNA is TGTGCCAGCAGCGCAGGCCCCCACTCCTACGAGCAGTACTTC. This chain uses TRBV9 with TRBJ2-7; D is ambiguous. With 3 bases removed from V and 0 bases from J, the gap between germline ends came to 10 bases. The germline V gene encodes CDR1 SGDLS and CDR2 YYNGEE. The CDR3 consists of 14 residues.

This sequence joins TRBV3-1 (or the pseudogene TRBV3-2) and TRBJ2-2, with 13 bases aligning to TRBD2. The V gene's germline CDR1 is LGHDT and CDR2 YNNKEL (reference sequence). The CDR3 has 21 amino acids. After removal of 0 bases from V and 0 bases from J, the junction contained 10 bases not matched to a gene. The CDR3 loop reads CASSQDRTSGSRVSNTGELFF. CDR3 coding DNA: TGTGCCAGCAGCCAAGATCGGACTAGCGGGAGTAGGGTCTCGAACACCGGGGAGCTGTTTTTT.

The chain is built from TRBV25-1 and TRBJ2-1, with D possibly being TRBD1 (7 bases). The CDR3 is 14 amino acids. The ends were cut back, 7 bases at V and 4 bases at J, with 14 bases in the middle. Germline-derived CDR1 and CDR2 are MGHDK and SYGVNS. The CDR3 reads CASTPRGVYNEQFF. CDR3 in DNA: TGTGCCAGCACCCCCAGGGGGGTTTACAATGAGCAGTTCTTC.

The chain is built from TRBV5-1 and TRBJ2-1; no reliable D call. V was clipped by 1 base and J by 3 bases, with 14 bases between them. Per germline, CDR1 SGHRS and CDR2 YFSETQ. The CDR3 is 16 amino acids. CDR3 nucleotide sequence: TGCGCCAGCAGCTTGAGTCACCCCACGGGCTACAATGAGCAGTTCTTC. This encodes CASSLSHPTGYNEQFF.

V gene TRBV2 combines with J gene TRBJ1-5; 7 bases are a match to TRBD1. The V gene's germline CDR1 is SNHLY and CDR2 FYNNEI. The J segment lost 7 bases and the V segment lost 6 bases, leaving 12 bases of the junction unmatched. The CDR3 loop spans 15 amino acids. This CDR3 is CASRAHTGDGQPQHF. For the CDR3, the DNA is TGTGCCAGCAGGGCCCATACAGGGGATGGGCAGCCCCAGCATTTT.

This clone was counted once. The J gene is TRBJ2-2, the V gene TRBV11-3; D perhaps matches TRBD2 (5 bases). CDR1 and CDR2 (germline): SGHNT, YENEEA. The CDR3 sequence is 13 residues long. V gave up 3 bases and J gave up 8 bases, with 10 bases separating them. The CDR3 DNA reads TGTGCCAGCAGCTTCCCAGCGGTTGGGGAGCTGTTTTTT. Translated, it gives CASSFPAVGELFF.

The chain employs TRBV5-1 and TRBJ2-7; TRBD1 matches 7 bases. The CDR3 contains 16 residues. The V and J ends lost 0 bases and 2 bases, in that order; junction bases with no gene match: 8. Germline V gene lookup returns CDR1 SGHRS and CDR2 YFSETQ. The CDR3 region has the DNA TGCGCCAGCAGCTTGGATATGGGACAGAGCACCTACGAGCAGTACTTC. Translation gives CASSLDMGQSTYEQYF.

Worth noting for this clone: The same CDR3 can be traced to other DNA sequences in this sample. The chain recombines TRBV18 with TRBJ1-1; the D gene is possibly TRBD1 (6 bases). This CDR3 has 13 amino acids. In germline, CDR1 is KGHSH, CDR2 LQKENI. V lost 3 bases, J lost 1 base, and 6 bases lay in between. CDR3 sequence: CASSPTGNTEAFF. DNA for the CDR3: TGTGCCAGCTCACCGACAGGGAACACTGAAGCTTTCTTT.

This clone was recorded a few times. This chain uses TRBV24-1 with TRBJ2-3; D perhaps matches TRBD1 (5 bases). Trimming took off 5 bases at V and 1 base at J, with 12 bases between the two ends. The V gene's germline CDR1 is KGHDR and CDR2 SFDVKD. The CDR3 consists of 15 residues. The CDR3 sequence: CATSGQGRGTDTQYF. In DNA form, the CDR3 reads TGTGCCACCAGTGGGCAGGGTCGGGGCACAGATACGCAGTATTTT.

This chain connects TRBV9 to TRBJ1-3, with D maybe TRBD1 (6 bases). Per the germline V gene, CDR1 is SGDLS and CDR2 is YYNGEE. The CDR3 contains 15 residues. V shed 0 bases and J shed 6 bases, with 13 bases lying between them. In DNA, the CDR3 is TGTGCCAGCAGCGTAGGGGGGACATTAGCAAACACCATATATTTT. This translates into CASSVGGTLANTIYF. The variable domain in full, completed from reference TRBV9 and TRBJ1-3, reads DSGVTQTPKHLITATGQRVTLRCSPRSGDLSVYWYQQSLDQGLQFLIQYYNGEERAKGNILERFSAQQFPDLHSELNLSSLELGDSALYFCASSVGGTLANTIYFGEGSWLTVV.

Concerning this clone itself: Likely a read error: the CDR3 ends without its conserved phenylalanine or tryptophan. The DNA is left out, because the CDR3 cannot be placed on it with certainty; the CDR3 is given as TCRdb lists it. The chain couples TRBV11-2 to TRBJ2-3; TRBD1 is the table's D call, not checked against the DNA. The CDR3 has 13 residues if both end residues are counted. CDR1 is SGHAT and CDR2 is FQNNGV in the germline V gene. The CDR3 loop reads CASSFPVGTGFGL.

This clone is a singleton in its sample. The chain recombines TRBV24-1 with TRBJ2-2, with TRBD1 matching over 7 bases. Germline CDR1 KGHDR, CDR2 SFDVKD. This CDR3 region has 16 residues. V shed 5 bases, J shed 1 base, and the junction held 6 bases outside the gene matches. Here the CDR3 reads CATSGGQSQNTGELFF. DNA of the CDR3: TGTGCCACCAGTGGGGGACAGAGTCAGAACACCGGGGAGCTGTTTTTT.

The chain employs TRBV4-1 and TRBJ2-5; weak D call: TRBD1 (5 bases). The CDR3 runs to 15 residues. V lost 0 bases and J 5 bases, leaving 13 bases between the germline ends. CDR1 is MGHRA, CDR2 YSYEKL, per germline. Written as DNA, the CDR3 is TGCGCCAGCAGCCAAGATCTGGCAGGGCAGGAGACCCAGTACTTC. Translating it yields CASSQDLAGQETQYF.

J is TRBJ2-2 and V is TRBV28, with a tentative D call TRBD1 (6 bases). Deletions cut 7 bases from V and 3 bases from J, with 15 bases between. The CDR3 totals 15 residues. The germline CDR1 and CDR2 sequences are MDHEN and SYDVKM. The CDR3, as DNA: TGTGCCAGCACCCCAGGGGCGTTGGACACCGGGGAGCTGTTTTTT. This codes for CASTPGALDTGELFF. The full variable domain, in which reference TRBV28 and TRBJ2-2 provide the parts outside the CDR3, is DVKVTQSSRYLVKRTGEKVFLECVQDMDHENMFWYRQDPGLGLRLIYFSYDVKMKEKGDIPEGYSVSREKKERFSLILESASTNQTSMYLCASTPGALDTGELFFGEGSRLTVL.

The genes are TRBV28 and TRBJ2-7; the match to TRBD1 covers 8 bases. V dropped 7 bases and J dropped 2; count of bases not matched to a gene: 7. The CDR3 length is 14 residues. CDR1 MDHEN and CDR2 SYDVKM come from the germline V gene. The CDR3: CASTSTGVPYEQYF. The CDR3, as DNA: TGTGCCAGCACCTCGACAGGGGTACCCTACGAGCAGTACTTC.

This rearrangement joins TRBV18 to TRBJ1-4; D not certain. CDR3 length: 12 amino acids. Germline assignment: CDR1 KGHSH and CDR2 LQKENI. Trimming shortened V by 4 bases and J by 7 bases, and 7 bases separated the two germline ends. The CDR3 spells CASSRTGEKLFF. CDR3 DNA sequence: TGTGCCAGCTCACGTACGGGTGAAAAACTGTTTTTT.